Below are 24 T cell receptor beta chains sequenced from a single sample in a study of blood T cell repertoires in COVID-19. Using immunoSEQ multiplex PCR, the repertoire was profiled, and TCRdb retains in-frame clones only, with some absent. The data contain about 370,000 clones, 75% to 90% of them singletons. The specimen was PBMCs or T cells enriched from blood (not recorded which). The source is a man between 18 and 29 years old who had recovered from COVID-19.

The chain recombines TRBV2 with TRBJ2-2; 8 positions agree with TRBD2. The CDR3 has 14 amino acids. The ends lost 8 bases at V and 1 base at J; junction bases unmatched: 3. Germline-derived CDR1 and CDR2 are SNHLY and FYNNEI. DNA for the CDR3: TGTGCCAGCTGCCTAGCGGGGAACACCGGGGAGCTGTTTTTT. Its protein product is CASCLAGNTGELFF.

The J gene is TRBJ2-2, the V gene TRBV12-5, with D unclear. V was trimmed by 0 bases and J by 6 bases, leaving 14 bases between them. This CDR3 spans 16 amino acids. The germline gives CDR1 LGHNT, CDR2 FRNRAP. The CDR3 spells CASGLVGESGSGELFF. CDR3 DNA sequence: TGTGCTAGTGGTTTGGTAGGAGAGAGTGGGTCCGGGGAGCTGTTTTTT.

Concerning this clone itself: This specimen includes other DNA sequences encoding the same CDR3. The chain joins TRBV9 to TRBJ1-1, with D maybe TRBD1 (5 bases). The V gene's germline CDR1 is SGDLS and CDR2 YYNGEE. The CDR3 is made up of 13 amino acids. Trimming left V 2 bases short and J 1 base short, with 6 bases between. This chain's CDR3 is CASSVTGNTEAFF. The CDR3 coding sequence is TGTGCCAGCAGCGTTACAGGGAACACTGAAGCTTTCTTT.

The chain carries TRBV3-1 (or the pseudogene TRBV3-2) and TRBJ1-4; 7 bases line up with TRBD1. The CDR3 covers 12 residues. Germline assignment: CDR1 LGHDT and CDR2 YNNKEL (reference sequence). V lost 8 bases to trimming and J lost 7 bases; unmatched junction nucleotides: 4. The CDR3 nucleotides read TGTGCCAGCCGGACAGGCTTTGAAAAACTGTTTTTT. It encodes CASRTGFEKLFF.

This clone showed up just once. The gene calls are TRBV7-2 and TRBJ2-7; 8 bases are shared with TRBD1. Germline CDR1 is SGHTA and CDR2 is FQGNSA. The CDR3 length is 16 residues. The V segment lost 6 bases and the J segment 0 bases; nucleotides outside the gene matches: 10. CDR3 loop: CASSSDRTGFSYEQYF. The CDR3 DNA is TGTGCCAGCAGTTCCGATAGGACAGGGTTCTCCTACGAGCAGTACTTC.

This sequence joins TRBV5-4 and TRBJ2-5; TRBD1 matches at 10 bases. The CDR3 runs 16 residues. Unmatched junction bases numbered 7, after V lost 3 bases and J lost 2 bases. In germline, CDR1 is SGHNT, CDR2 YYREEE (reference sequence). For the CDR3, the DNA is TGTGCCAGCAGCTCAGGGGGACAGGGGTGGCAAGAGACCCAGTACTTC. This sequence encodes CASSSGGQGWQETQYF.

The V and J genes are TRBV19 and TRBJ1-2; D gene ambiguous. CDR3 length: 11 amino acids. V lost 5 bases to trimming and J lost 8 bases, with 9 bases between them. Germline V gives CDR1 LNHDA, CDR2 SQIVND (reference sequence). This chain's CDR3 is CASSFGWGYTF. In DNA form, the CDR3 reads TGTGCCAGTAGTTTCGGGTGGGGCTACACCTTC.

The J gene is TRBJ2-7, the V gene TRBV5-1; the match to TRBD1 covers 7 bases. CDR1 is SGHRS and CDR2 is YFSETQ in the germline V gene. This CDR3 has 15 residues. After removal of 4 bases from V and 0 bases from J, the junction contained 7 bases not matched to a gene. The CDR3 DNA sequence: TGCGCCAGCAGCCACGGACAGGTGAGCTCCTACGAGCAGTACTTC. Amino acid sequence: CASSHGQVSSYEQYF.

This chain links TRBV28 with TRBJ1-2; TRBD1 agrees at 10 bases. This CDR3 spans 15 amino acids. Germline CDR1 reads MDHEN; CDR2 reads SYDVKM. J lost 4 bases, V lost 4 bases, and 6 bases had no gene match. CDR3 in DNA: TGTGCCAGCAGTTCCGACAGGGGGCAAATCTATGGCTACACCTTC. This codes for CASSSDRGQIYGYTF.

The rearrangement links TRBV27 to TRBJ1-1, with a possible D match to TRBD1 (5 bases). V was cut by 9 bases and J by 3 bases, with 14 bases left in between. The CDR3 spans 13 residues. Germline V lookup: CDR1 MNHEY, CDR2 SMNVEV (reference sequence). CDR3 sequence (DNA): TGTGCCAGTCGAAGGATAGGGGACACTGAAGCTTTCTTT. Protein: CASRRIGDTEAFF.

In DNA, the CDR3 is TGTGCCAGCTCACCGGGGAGCGGGGAGAGCTCATACGAGCAGTACTTC. This sequence encodes CASSPGSGESSYEQYF. The chain combines TRBV18 with TRBJ2-7, with 7 bases that match TRBD2. Germline CDR1 reads KGHSH; CDR2 reads LQKENI. The J segment lost 4 bases and the V segment lost 3 bases, leaving 12 bases of the junction unmatched. The CDR3 extends over 16 amino acids.

This chain uses TRBV7-3 with TRBJ2-3; tentative D call: TRBD1 (5 bases). Germline V gene data show CDR1 as SGHTA and CDR2 as FQGTGA. CDR3 length: 12 amino acids. Between the trimmed V and J ends, which lost 5 bases and 3 bases, there was a span of 6 bases. The CDR3 DNA sequence: TGTGCCAGCAGCGGGGCAACAGATACGCAGTATTTT. It yields the protein CASSGATDTQYF. Drawing the rest from reference TRBV7-3 and TRBJ2-3, the complete variable domain is GAGVSQTPSNKVTEKGKYVELRCDPISGHTALYWYRQSLGQGPEFLIYFQGTGAADDSGLPNDRFFAVRPEGSVSTLKIQRTERGDSAVYLCASSGATDTQYFGPGTRLTVL.

The chain recombines TRBV7-8 with TRBJ1-2; D ambiguous. Germline CDR1 SGHVS, CDR2 FQNEAQ. V was shortened by 5 bases and J by 4 bases, with 17 bases between the two germline ends. The CDR3 runs to 15 residues. The CDR3 here is CASSPSPSVFYGYTF. The CDR3 bases are TGTGCCAGCAGCCCCTCCCCGTCAGTCTTCTATGGCTACACCTTC.

This clone was found once. The chain has TRBV7-8 and TRBJ1-5, with a weak D call TRBD1 (6 bases). CDR1 is SGHVS and CDR2 is FQNEAQ in the germline V gene. The length of the CDR3 is 15 residues. Trimming pared 3 bases from V and 1 base from J, leaving 10 bases between. The CDR3 DNA is TGTGCCAGCAGCTTGGGGGCCCGGAGCAATCAGCCCCAGCATTTT. Protein product: CASSLGARSNQPQHF.

The chain couples TRBV6-5 to TRBJ2-5; 8 bases fit TRBD1. The CDR3 contains 14 residues. In germline, CDR1 is MNHEY, CDR2 SVGAGI. Unmatched junction bases numbered 10, after V lost 6 bases and J lost 7 bases. CDR3 sequence reads: CASRIGTGPGTQYF. CDR3 sequence (DNA): TGTGCCAGCAGGATCGGGACAGGACCGGGGACCCAGTACTTC.

The CDR3 sequence: CASSATGGTNEKLFF. The CDR3 DNA reads TGCGCCAGCAGTGCGACAGGGGGAACTAATGAAAAACTGTTTTTT. The J gene is TRBJ1-4, the V gene TRBV5-1, with 9 bases aligning to TRBD1. CDR1 SGHRS and CDR2 YFSETQ come from the germline V gene. The CDR3 length is 15 residues. After removal of 5 bases from V and 1 base from J, the junction contained 3 bases not matched to a gene.

This chain links TRBV24-1 with TRBJ1-5, with 7 bases aligning to TRBD1. Trimming took 5 bases from V and 7 from J; bases not matched to a gene: 7. This CDR3 spans 14 amino acids. The V gene's germline CDR1 is KGHDR and CDR2 SFDVKD. In DNA form, the CDR3 reads TGTGCCACCAGTGGCGAGGGGGCAAGACAGCCCCAGCATTTT. Translated: CATSGEGARQPQHF.

The V gene is TRBV5-1, the J gene TRBJ1-2; TRBD1 agrees at 8 bases. There are 17 residues in the CDR3. Germline CDR1 is SGHRS and CDR2 is YFSETQ. Trimming at V came to 0 bases and at J to 0 bases, leaving 7 bases not matched to a gene. The CDR3 protein is CASSLEGQGTANYGYTF. For the CDR3, the DNA is TGCGCCAGCAGCTTGGAAGGACAGGGAACGGCTAACTATGGCTACACCTTC.

The count of this clone is one. CDR3 DNA: TGCAGTGCTAGTGAATCTCTGGGCCTGGGTGGAGATACGCAGTATTTT. Its protein is CSASESLGLGGDTQYF. The chain uses TRBV20-1 and TRBJ2-3; D remains unclear. V lost 3 bases and J lost 5, with 21 bases in between. Germline CDR1 and CDR2: DFQATT and SNEGSKA (reference sequence). The CDR3 is 16 residues long.

The chain uses TRBV21-1 and TRBJ1-2. TRBV21-1 constitutes a pseudogene. The length of the CDR3 is 15 residues. The chain's CDR3 is CASSPRLTANYGYTF. CDR3 sequence (DNA): TGTGCCAGCAGCCCCCGACTGACGGCTAACTATGGCTACACCTTC.

This clone was counted many times. The J gene is TRBJ2-2, the V gene TRBV7-6; 9 positions match TRBD1. The junction had 14 bases not matched to a gene; V was cut back by 6 bases and J by 0 bases. Germline V gene data show CDR1 as SGHVS and CDR2 as FNYEAQ. The CDR3 consists of 19 residues. CDR3 sequence: CASSPRTGASYSNTGELFF. DNA of the CDR3: TGTGCCAGCAGTCCAAGGACAGGGGCTTCCTACTCGAACACCGGGGAGCTGTTTTTT.

The chain recombines TRBV7-9 with TRBJ1-3; possibly TRBD1 for D (6 bases). The CDR3 is 19 amino acids. Germline-derived CDR1 and CDR2 are SEHNR and FQNEAQ (reference sequence). Trimming took 3 bases from V and 7 from J, leaving 28 bases between them. CDR3 protein: CASSFLEGGVRIRRNTIYF. For the CDR3, the DNA is TGTGCCAGCAGCTTTCTTGAGGGGGGGGTTCGAATCCGACGGAACACCATATATTTT.

This chain's CDR3 is CASRMGQGGNQPQHF. The CDR3 coding sequence is TGTGCCAGCAGGATGGGACAGGGGGGCAATCAGCCCCAGCATTTT. V and J are TRBV28 and TRBJ1-5, with TRBD1 matching over 11 bases. Germline assignment: CDR1 MDHEN and CDR2 SYDVKM. The trim removed 6 bases at V and 2 bases at J, leaving 3 bases unmatched. This CDR3 is built from 15 residues.

The CDR3 region is CASSLSGTGGNYGYTF. DNA for the CDR3: TGTGCCAGCAGCCTTTCCGGGACAGGGGGCAACTATGGCTACACCTTC. This rearrangement joins TRBV9 to TRBJ1-2; 12 bases agree with TRBD1. The CDR3 has 16 residues. Germline CDR1 and CDR2: SGDLS and YYNGEE. The V segment lost 4 bases and the J segment 2 bases; nucleotides outside the gene matches: 6.